These 15 T cell receptor beta chains originate from one sample sequenced in a study of CD8 T cells in Susac syndrome. After extraction with the RNeasy kit, roughly 0.45 to 1 ug of the RNA was reverse transcribed using random hexamers. One entry per CDR3 protein, called by TCRdb with MiXCR from the immunoSEQ multiplex PCR reads. The sample has some 300,000 distinct CDR3 sequences; roughly 84% are singletons. Sequencing was carried out using CD8+ T cells from PBMCs. All receptors come from a human donor with multiple sclerosis.

The rearrangement joins TRBV30 to TRBJ1-2; D not certain. The CDR3 contains 12 residues. The germline V gene has CDR1 GTSNPN and CDR2 SVGIG (reference sequence). Trimming removed 0 bases at V and 4 bases at J, with 6 bases between. CDR3 nucleotides: TGTGCCTGGAGTGTAAGCAGCTATGGCTACACCTTC. The encoded protein is CAWSVSSYGYTF.

The gene calls are TRBV30 and TRBJ2-7; D call uncertain. CDR1 and CDR2 (germline): GTSNPN, SVGIG (reference sequence). The V end was cut by 1 base, the J end by 0 bases, with 7 bases between. The CDR3 covers 13 residues. CDR3 sequence reads: CAWSDMGSYEQYF. The CDR3 DNA reads TGTGCCTGGAGTGACATGGGCTCCTACGAGCAGTACTTC. The full variable domain, in which reference TRBV30 and TRBJ2-7 provide the parts outside the CDR3, is SQTIHQWPATLVQPVGSPLSLECTVEGTSNPNLYWYRQAAGRGLQLLFYSVGIGQISSEVPQNLSASRPQDRQFILSSKKLLLSDSGFYLCAWSDMGSYEQYFGPGTRLTVT.

The rearrangement joins TRBV20-1 to TRBJ2-3; D uncertain. The CDR3 consists of 19 residues. V lost 0 bases to trimming and J lost 1 base, with 23 bases between them. From germline, CDR1 is DFQATT and CDR2 SNEGSKA (reference sequence). CDR3 DNA: TGCAGTGCTAGAGATCCCCTTATACCTGGTCAACTGCGCACAGATACGCAGTATTTT. Translating gives CSARDPLIPGQLRTDTQYF.

The chain employs TRBV5-1 and TRBJ2-2, with D possibly being TRBD1 (5 bases). Germline values: CDR1 SGHRS, CDR2 YFSETQ. The CDR3 has 16 amino acids. The V and J ends lost 1 base and 0 bases respectively, with 10 bases between them. CDR3 bases: TGCGCCAGCAGCTTGTCTGGACATCCGAACACCGGGGAGCTGTTTTTT. Translated: CASSLSGHPNTGELFF.

CDR3 region: CASSLNRSNQPQHF. CDR3 nucleotides: TGTGCCAGCAGTTTAAACCGGTCCAATCAGCCCCAGCATTTT. The rearrangement uses TRBV27 and TRBJ1-5, with unresolved D. Germline CDR1 is MNHEY and CDR2 is SMNVEV (reference sequence). The germline V and J ends were trimmed by 2 bases and 3 bases, with 8 bases remaining between them. This CDR3 is 14 amino acids long.

In its sample, this clonotype was seen once. This chain joins TRBV12-3 or TRBV12-4 and TRBJ1-1, with a possible D match to TRBD1 (5 bases). CDR3 length: 17 amino acids. The V and J ends lost 1 base and 2 bases respectively, with 17 bases between them. For the CDR3, the DNA is TGTGCCAGCAGTTTAGGGAAGGGGTCTGAGGGTAACACTGAAGCTTTCTTT. Translated: CASSLGKGSEGNTEAFF.

This clonotype was counted a few times. The chain joins TRBV12-3 or TRBV12-4 to TRBJ2-3; D ambiguous. V was clipped by 4 bases and J by 4 bases, with 6 bases between them. This CDR3 region has 12 residues. CDR3 sequence (DNA): TGTGCCAGCAGTTATGGGCCAGATACGCAGTATTTT. Translating it yields CASSYGPDTQYF.

The CDR3 DNA is TGTGCCAGCAGTTTGTCCGGCGCCTGGGAGACCCAGTACTTC. This gives the protein CASSLSGAWETQYF. The gene calls are TRBV28 and TRBJ2-5, with D unresolved. Trimming left V 3 bases short and J 5 bases short, with 13 bases between. The CDR3 extends over 14 amino acids. Looked up from germline, CDR1 is MDHEN and CDR2 is SYDVKM.

For the CDR3, the DNA is TGTGCCAGCAGTTCAGAGGAACAGTCCTTTTACGAGCAGTACTTC. It codes for CASSSEEQSFYEQYF. The rearrangement joins TRBV6-5 to TRBJ2-7; the D is unclear. With 4 bases removed from V and 4 bases from J, the gap between germline ends came to 17 bases. The CDR3 has 15 residues. Germline lookup yields CDR1 MNHEY and CDR2 SVGAGI.

The rearrangement uses TRBV7-8 and TRBJ1-4; D unresolved. The ends were cut back, 3 bases at V and 7 bases at J, with 18 bases in the middle. CDR1 and CDR2 from the germline V gene are SGHVS and FQNEAQ. The CDR3 is 16 residues long. The CDR3 DNA is TGTGCCAGCAGCTTCACCCCGCCGGATACGGGTGAAAAACTGTTTTTT. Protein: CASSFTPPDTGEKLFF.

J is TRBJ2-5 and V is TRBV6-5; maybe TRBD2 (5 bases). Germline V gene data show CDR1 as MNHEY and CDR2 as SVGAGI. With 5 bases removed from V and 5 bases from J, the gap between germline ends came to 18 bases. The CDR3 totals 15 residues. DNA for the CDR3: TGTGCCAGCAGTCGCTTAGAGGGAGTAGCTGAGACCCAGTACTTC. This encodes CASSRLEGVAETQYF.

The rearrangement links TRBV20-1 to TRBJ1-1, with unresolved D. V lost 3 bases and J lost 5, with 7 bases in between. The germline V gene has CDR1 DFQATT and CDR2 SNEGSKA (reference sequence). This CDR3 contains 11 residues. CDR3 DNA: TGCAGTGCTAGGGGGAGAACTGAAGCTTTCTTT. Residues: CSARGRTEAFF.

On this clonotype itself: The germline gene is not matched at one end of the junction; a read error may be the cause. The chain employs TRBV27 and TRBJ2-7, with D perhaps being TRBD1 or TRBD2 (5 bases each). CDR3 length equals 18 residues. Germline V lookup: CDR1 MNHEY, CDR2 SMNVEV (reference sequence). The CDR3 loop reads CASCLWDRETPRPYEQYF. In DNA form, the CDR3 reads TGTGCCAGCTGTTTATGGGACCGTGAGACACCGAGACCTTACGAGCAGTACTTC.

The V gene is TRBV28, the J gene TRBJ2-1, with a weak D call TRBD2 (6 bases). Germline V gene lookup returns CDR1 MDHEN and CDR2 SYDVKM. The CDR3 runs to 12 residues. V dropped 8 bases and J dropped 8 bases, with 13 bases sitting between them. CDR3 residues: CASSGLRDEQFF. In DNA, the CDR3 is TGTGCCAGCTCGGGACTGCGGGATGAGCAGTTCTTC.

The chain has TRBV28 and TRBJ2-7; 10 positions match TRBD2. The CDR3 is 16 amino acids. The trim removed 6 bases at V and 7 bases at J, leaving 15 bases unmatched. CDR1 and CDR2 from the germline V gene are MDHEN and SYDVKM. CDR3 amino acids: CASSHVPGLAKGEQYF. As DNA, the CDR3 is TGTGCCAGCAGCCACGTCCCGGGACTAGCGAAGGGAGAGCAGTACTTC.